Below, 30 T cell receptor beta chains from the same sample are listed, as sequenced in a study of memory CD4+ T cells and cytomegalovirus serostatus. Sequencing used immunoSEQ multiplex PCR; TCRdb keeps in-frame clones, though not all of them. The sample holds 50,000 to 55,000 clones, about 73% seen once. Single viable CD3+CD4+CD8-CD45RO+ cells were sorted as the memory CD4+ T cells. The specimen sequenced was memory CD4+ T cells from blood. The receptors come from an adult in good health and CMV-seronegative.

The rearrangement joins TRBV2 to TRBJ1-2, with D hard to call. This CDR3 spans 13 amino acids. The ends were cut back, 6 bases at V and 7 bases at J, with 15 bases in the middle. Germline V gene sequence: CDR1 SNHLY, CDR2 FYNNEI. In nucleotides, the CDR3 is TGTGCCAGCAGGCTGAACTGGGGTAGTGGCTACACCTTC. Encoded protein: CASRLNWGSGYTF. Combining the CDR3 with reference TRBV2 and TRBJ1-2 gives the whole variable domain EPEVTQTPSHQVTQMGQEVILRCVPISNHLYFYWYRQILGQKVEFLVSFYNNEISEKSEIFDDQFSVERPDGSNFTLKIRSTKLEDSAMYFCASRLNWGSGYTFGSGTRLTVV.

The chain is built from TRBV6-4 and TRBJ1-1, with D perhaps TRBD1 (5 bases). The CDR3 runs 13 residues. The ends were cut back, 2 bases at V and 4 bases at J, with 8 bases in the middle. Per germline, CDR1 MRHNA and CDR2 SNTAGT. CDR3 amino acids: CASSDAGGTEAFF. The CDR3 DNA is TGTGCCAGCAGTGACGCGGGGGGCACTGAAGCTTTCTTT.

This clone turned up a few times. This chain uses TRBV19 with TRBJ1-3, with D possibly TRBD1 on 5 matching bases. There are 15 residues in the CDR3. Per the germline V gene, CDR1 is LNHDA and CDR2 is SQIVND (reference sequence). The V end lost 5 bases, the J end lost 4 bases, and 15 bases lay between the germline ends. This CDR3 reads CASSPRGALGNTIYF. CDR3 in DNA: TGTGCCAGTAGTCCCCGAGGGGCTCTGGGAAACACCATATATTTT.

The chain combines TRBV6-5 with TRBJ2-7; 7 bases align to TRBD1. The trim removed 5 bases at V and 5 bases at J, leaving 6 bases unmatched. Germline lookup yields CDR1 MNHEY and CDR2 SVGAGI. CDR3 length: 13 residues. CDR3 sequence reads: CASSRDRQNEQYF. CDR3 nucleotide sequence: TGTGCCAGCAGTCGGGACAGACAGAACGAGCAGTACTTC.

V and J are TRBV7-2 and TRBJ1-1, with D possibly being TRBD1 (6 bases). CDR3 length: 15 amino acids. V lost 5 bases and J 2 bases, leaving 15 bases between the germline ends. CDR1 is SGHTA, CDR2 FQGNSA, per germline. CDR3 nucleotides: TGTGCCAGCAGCCAGGGGTCGGTCCTAAACACTGAAGCTTTCTTT. Translating gives CASSQGSVLNTEAFF.

The chain combines TRBV5-5 with TRBJ2-2; D unresolved. V dropped 2 bases and J dropped 6 bases, with 20 bases sitting between them. CDR1 is SGHKS and CDR2 is YYEKEE in the germline V gene (reference sequence). There are 17 residues in the CDR3. CDR3 nucleotide sequence: TGTGCCAGCAGCTTCTTCGCGTCATCAGGATCGCCCGGGGAGCTGTTTTTT. Protein: CASSFFASSGSPGELFF.

The genes are TRBV11-2 and TRBJ1-1; D possibly corresponds to TRBD1 (5 bases). The CDR3 is 14 residues long. V lost 3 bases and J 5 bases, leaving 13 bases between the germline ends. CDR1 and CDR2 from the germline V gene are SGHAT and FQNNGV. The CDR3 DNA reads as TGTGCCAGCAGCTTTCTTTCAGGGAGGACTGAAGCTTTCTTT. It translates to CASSFLSGRTEAFF.

The chain combines TRBV2 with TRBJ2-5, with 12 bases matching TRBD2. The V segment lost 6 bases and the J segment 5 bases; nucleotides outside the gene matches: 10. CDR1 and CDR2 from the germline V gene are SNHLY and FYNNEI. The CDR3 has 16 amino acids. CDR3 loop: CASSIPSGGDTETQYF. The CDR3 DNA is TGTGCCAGCAGCATACCTAGCGGGGGGGATACGGAGACCCAGTACTTC. Combining the CDR3 with reference TRBV2 and TRBJ2-5 gives the whole variable domain EPEVTQTPSHQVTQMGQEVILRCVPISNHLYFYWYRQILGQKVEFLVSFYNNEISEKSEIFDDQFSVERPDGSNFTLKIRSTKLEDSAMYFCASSIPSGGDTETQYFGPGTRLLVL.

This clone turned up a few times. The rearrangement uses TRBV5-1 and TRBJ2-7, with D maybe TRBD1 (6 bases). Germline lookup yields CDR1 SGHRS and CDR2 YFSETQ. The germline V and J ends were trimmed by 0 bases and 0 bases, with 16 bases remaining between them. This CDR3 has 17 amino acids. The CDR3 reads CASSLDWRRDTSYEQYF. The CDR3 DNA follows: TGCGCCAGCAGCTTGGATTGGCGCCGGGACACCTCCTACGAGCAGTACTTC.

The J gene is TRBJ1-2, the V gene TRBV10-3, with D maybe TRBD1 (6 bases). The germline gives CDR1 ENHRY, CDR2 SYGVKD. The CDR3 consists of 15 residues. V lost 3 bases and J 10 bases, leaving 21 bases between the germline ends. The CDR3 DNA is TGTGCCATCAGTGATACAGGGACACTCCCCTTCTACTACACCTTC. Amino acid sequence: CAISDTGTLPFYYTF.

This clone was picked up one time. The V call is TRBV7-7, the J call TRBJ2-5; the D gene is possibly TRBD2 (7 bases). The germline V and J ends were trimmed by 5 bases and 5 bases, with 15 bases remaining between them. The CDR3 has 14 residues. Germline CDR1 SSHAT, CDR2 FNYEAQ (reference sequence). The CDR3 region has the DNA TGTGCCAGCAGCCGAGCTGGGGGGGCTGAGACCCAGTACTTC. Amino acids: CASSRAGGAETQYF. The full variable domain, completed using reference TRBV7-7 and TRBJ2-5, is GAGVSQSPRYKVTKRGQDVTLRCDPISSHATLYWYQQALGQGPEFLTYFNYEAQPDKSGLPSDRFSAERPEGSISTLTIQRTEQRDSAMYRCASSRAGGAETQYFGPGTRLLVL.

The V gene is TRBV7-3, the J gene TRBJ2-2, with 9 bases identical to TRBD2. Germline-derived CDR1 and CDR2 are SGHTA and FQGTGA. The length of the CDR3 is 14 residues. Trimming cost V 5 bases and J 6 bases; bases outside gene matches: 4. DNA for the CDR3: TGTGCCAGCAGCCGCGGGGGGGGCCCCGGGGAGCTGTTTTTT. This sequence encodes CASSRGGGPGELFF.

This clone was seen once. V gene TRBV11-3 combines with J gene TRBJ2-1; 8 nucleotides line up with TRBD2. Germline V CDR1 and CDR2: SGHNT, YENEEA. The CDR3 has 14 residues. The V segment lost 5 bases and the J segment 1 base; nucleotides outside the gene matches: 1. CDR3 sequence: CASSPGGSYNEQFF. The CDR3 nucleotides read TGTGCCAGCAGCCCGGGGGGGTCCTACAATGAGCAGTTCTTC.

This clone has a handful of counts. The genes are TRBV27 and TRBJ2-2; D remains unclear. The ends were cut back, 7 bases at V and 6 bases at J, with 18 bases in the middle. Germline V CDR1 and CDR2: MNHEY, SMNVEV (reference sequence). The CDR3 length is 15 residues. This CDR3 is CASKPGALASGELFF. The CDR3 region has the DNA TGTGCCAGCAAACCGGGTGCCCTGGCCTCCGGGGAGCTGTTTTTT.

The chain carries TRBV5-6 and TRBJ1-1; the D is unclear. Germline CDR1 is SGHDT and CDR2 is YYEEEE. The V gene lost 5 bases and the J gene lost 0 bases, with 14 bases spanning the gap. The length of the CDR3 is 15 residues. The CDR3 DNA follows: TGTGCCAGCAGGGGAACGGGGTTCGTGAACACTGAAGCTTTCTTT. It encodes CASRGTGFVNTEAFF.

J is TRBJ2-7 and V is TRBV29-1, with D possibly called TRBD1 or TRBD2 (6 bases each). V was trimmed by 3 bases and J by 4 bases, leaving 16 bases between them. Germline values: CDR1 SQVTM, CDR2 ANQGSEA. The CDR3 consists of 14 residues. Written as DNA, the CDR3 is TGCAGCGTTGATCAGGGAAAGGGGGGATACGAGCAGTACTTC. This encodes CSVDQGKGGYEQYF.

The CDR3 spells CASSLSPMNTEAFF. In DNA form, the CDR3 reads TGCGCCAGCAGCTTAAGTCCCATGAACACTGAAGCTTTCTTT. The rearrangement links TRBV5-1 to TRBJ1-1, with unresolved D. Trimming shortened V by 2 bases and J by 0 bases, and 8 bases separated the two germline ends. This CDR3 has 14 residues. The V gene's germline CDR1 is SGHRS and CDR2 YFSETQ.

V gene TRBV4-2 combines with J gene TRBJ2-5, with TRBD1 as a possible D gene (5 bases). This CDR3 comprises 16 residues. Germline V gene data show CDR1 as LGHNA and CDR2 as YNFKEQ. Trimming cost V 1 base and J 1 base, with 13 bases left between them. This CDR3 is CASSQGVRESQETQYF. For the CDR3, the DNA is TGTGCCAGCAGCCAAGGTGTCAGGGAAAGCCAAGAGACCCAGTACTTC.

The rearrangement joins TRBV28 to TRBJ1-2; the D is unclear. V was shortened by 6 bases and J by 5 bases, with 7 bases between the two germline ends. Germline V gives CDR1 MDHEN, CDR2 SYDVKM. The CDR3 loop spans 11 amino acids. The CDR3 sequence is CASSKQYGYTF. The CDR3 DNA reads as TGTGCCAGCAGCAAACAATATGGCTACACCTTC.

The V call is TRBV5-6, the J call TRBJ1-2; TRBD1 might be the D (6 bases). The CDR3 has 13 residues. Germline values: CDR1 SGHDT, CDR2 YYEEEE. The ends were cut back, 2 bases at V and 8 bases at J, with 13 bases in the middle. In nucleotides, the CDR3 is TGTGCCAGCAGCTTAACTAGAACAGGGGGCTACACCTTC. This encodes CASSLTRTGGYTF.

This clone was counted only a few times. The V and J genes are TRBV7-3 and TRBJ2-2, with D possibly TRBD2 on 6 matching bases. The length of the CDR3 is 13 residues. V was clipped by 5 bases and J by 8 bases, with 12 bases between them. The germline CDR1 and CDR2 sequences are SGHTA and FQGTGA. CDR3 nucleotides: TGTGCCAGCAGCACTGGACTACAGGGGGAGCTGTTTTTT. This codes for CASSTGLQGELFF.

V usage is TRBV4-3 and J usage is TRBJ2-2, with 11 bases lining up with TRBD1. The CDR3 is 17 amino acids. Germline trimming cut 3 bases from V and 5 bases from J; bases unmatched to any gene: 8. The germline gives CDR1 LGHNA, CDR2 YSLEER. The CDR3 nucleotides are TGCGCCAGCAGCCAGGGCGGGACAGGGGGGGAAACCGGGGAGCTGTTTTTT. Translating it yields CASSQGGTGGETGELFF.

This chain joins TRBV7-2 and TRBJ2-2; 7 positions agree with TRBD1. Germline values: CDR1 SGHTA, CDR2 FQGNSA. The CDR3 spans 15 residues. V trimming: 7 bases; J trimming: 8 bases; junction bases outside the gene matches: 13. Written as DNA, the CDR3 is TGTGCCAGCAACTACGGAGACAGGGAAGGGGGGGAGCTGTTTTTT. Translating gives CASNYGDREGGELFF. The full variable domain, completed using reference TRBV7-2 and TRBJ2-2, is GAGVSQSPSNKVTEKGKDVELRCDPISGHTALYWYRQSLGQGLEFLIYFQGNSAPDKSGLPSDRFSAERTGGSVSTLTIQRTQQEDSAVYLCASNYGDREGGELFFGEGSRLTVL.

This clone was recorded a few times. The J gene is TRBJ2-1, the V gene TRBV6-1; no firm D call. Germline CDR1 reads MNHNS; CDR2 reads SASEGT. The CDR3 totals 15 residues. V shed 5 bases and J shed 4 bases, with 15 bases lying between them. CDR3 nucleotide sequence: TGTGCCAGCAGTCGAACACAGTCTGGATACAATGAGCAGTTCTTC. It is translated as CASSRTQSGYNEQFF.

This clone was counted a few times. This CDR3 is CASSLLGLDSSGELFF. DNA for the CDR3: TGTGCCAGCAGCTTATTGGGTCTAGATAGTTCCGGGGAGCTGTTTTTT. This chain joins TRBV7-3 and TRBJ2-2; D is undetermined. This CDR3 spans 16 amino acids. The germline gives CDR1 SGHTA, CDR2 FQGTGA. The germline V and J ends were trimmed by 2 bases and 6 bases, with 16 bases remaining between them.

The rearrangement uses TRBV10-3 and TRBJ1-1; 7 positions match TRBD1. Trimming took 3 bases from V and 9 from J; bases not matched to a gene: 10. The CDR3 consists of 14 residues. Germline V CDR1 and CDR2: ENHRY, SYGVKD. For the CDR3, the DNA is TGTGCCATCAGTGATCTTGCGGGACAGTCGAAAGCTTTCTTT. It encodes CAISDLAGQSKAFF.

This clone was found once. The chain couples TRBV2 to TRBJ1-3; possible D gene TRBD1, 6 bases. CDR3 size: 16 residues. Per germline, CDR1 SNHLY and CDR2 FYNNEI. The V end lost 3 bases, the J end lost 3 bases, and 15 bases lay between the germline ends. CDR3 in amino acids: CASSDWGGRNGNTIYF. In nucleotides, the CDR3 is TGTGCCAGCAGTGATTGGGGGGGGCGGAATGGAAACACCATATATTTT.

This clone was seen only a few times. The rearrangement uses TRBV6-1 and TRBJ1-3; D is possibly TRBD1 (6 bases). Trimming shortened V by 6 bases and J by 2 bases, and 14 bases separated the two germline ends. The CDR3 runs to 15 residues. Germline assignment: CDR1 MNHNS and CDR2 SASEGT. This CDR3 is CASSPRGGPGNTIYF. DNA of the CDR3: TGTGCCAGCAGCCCACGGGGGGGCCCTGGAAACACCATATATTTT.

The V and J genes are TRBV9 and TRBJ2-7, with D perhaps matching TRBD1 or TRBD2 (6 bases each). The germline V gene has CDR1 SGDLS and CDR2 YYNGEE. V gave up 4 bases and J gave up 3 bases, with 23 bases separating them. The CDR3 runs 17 residues. The CDR3 nucleotides read TGTGCCAGCAGCCCCAGAGGGGGAGGAGGTTCCTTCTACGAGCAGTACTTC. Protein: CASSPRGGGGSFYEQYF.

The J gene is TRBJ1-1, the V gene TRBV30; D not certain. V lost 4 bases, J lost 0 bases, and 6 bases lay in between. Per the germline V gene, CDR1 is GTSNPN and CDR2 is SVGIG (reference sequence). CDR3 length: 12 amino acids. The CDR3 DNA reads as TGTGCCTGGAAGGTTATGAACACTGAAGCTTTCTTT. Translated: CAWKVMNTEAFF.